This T cell receptor beta chain appears in the sequencing data of a study of blood T cell repertoires in COVID-19. Study context: COVID-19 samples, acute and convalescent, were from the United States, Italy and Spain.

V was trimmed by 5 bases and J by 6 bases, leaving 14 bases between them. CDR1 is SEHNR, CDR2 FQNEAQ, per germline (reference sequence). The CDR3 runs 14 residues. Authors' analysis steps: From reference gene primer amplification, estimates of nucleated cell counts were derived. Some clones are missing from TCRdb's copy, which holds only in-frame ones; the method was immunoSEQ multiplex PCR. V, J and clone size are taken as reported in that table, and D and trimming were inferred from the DNA itself. This repertoire shows 210,000 or so clones, approximately 84% found once; its top ten account for 6.5% to 9%.

The origin of this receptor is a woman aged 50 to 60 with active or convalescent COVID-19. The sequencing sample was made of peripheral blood. This chain uses TRBV7-9 with TRBJ1-5; D possibly corresponds to TRBD1 (5 bases). The CDR3 is CASSVTGEGQPQHF. The CDR3 nucleotides read TGTGCCAGCAGCGTCACGGGGGAGGGTCAGCCCCAGCATTTT.